This T cell receptor beta chain originates from a study of T cell changes during pregnancy in multiple sclerosis. The CDR3 is made up of 15 amino acids. The germline V and J ends were trimmed by 0 bases and 5 bases, with 14 bases remaining between them. Germline CDR1 reads MGHRA; CDR2 reads YSYEKL. The repertoire was sequenced with immunoSEQ multiplex PCR; TCRdb's copy has only in-frame clones and lacks some. The repertoire consists of 100,000 or so clones, with around 92% occurring once and the leading ten covering around 3.1%. This clonotype was sampled from a female donor with multiple sclerosis, enrolled in a pregnancy study. The rearrangement uses TRBV4-1 and TRBJ2-7; D might be TRBD1 (5 bases). The sample in question was peripheral blood, obtained in the second trimester of pregnancy. CDR3 protein: CASSQEGARADEQYF. CDR3 nucleotide sequence: TGCGCCAGCAGCCAAGAAGGGGCAAGAGCCGACGAGCAGTACTTC.